A single sample is the source of the 11 T cell receptor beta chains below, sequenced in a study of T cell responses to AZD1222 COVID-19 vaccine listed by TCRdb under 2021. The time point label, as the study defines it: baseline before first vaccination. The library came from the immunoSEQ multiplex PCR assay. TCRdb stores this immuneACCESS table with in-frame sequences only. Part of the clones is absent; in the studies checked, under half of the shortfall reflects unresolved V genes, and no reason is known for the rest. For this sample there are about 130,000 clones; approximately 90% appear just once. The ten largest make up about 7% of the sample. The sample here was peripheral blood, taken on day 0 of AZD1222 vaccination. These receptors were collected from an adult in good health.

This sequence joins TRBV6-5 and TRBJ2-1; tentative D call: TRBD2 (6 bases). V was clipped by 6 bases and J by 3 bases, with 15 bases between them. Germline CDR1 is MNHEY and CDR2 is SVGAGI. This CDR3 has 15 amino acids. DNA of the CDR3: TGTGCCAGCAGGATGTCGGGACTTGACTACAATGAGCAGTTCTTC. Amino acid sequence: CASRMSGLDYNEQFF.

The gene calls are TRBV6-2 or TRBV6-3 and TRBJ2-6; D remains unclear. The CDR3 has 15 amino acids. Trimming pared 5 bases from V and 3 bases from J, leaving 11 bases between. Germline V lookup: CDR1 MNHEY, CDR2 SVGEGT. In DNA form, the CDR3 reads TGTGCCAGCAGTCCGGTGATGGGTGGGGCCAACGTCCTGACTTTC. Translation gives CASSPVMGGANVLTF.

The CDR3 sequence: CASSYSGGIAFF. The CDR3 bases are TGTGCCAGCAGTTACTCAGGGGGCATTGCTTTCTTT. J is TRBJ1-1 and V is TRBV6-5, with TRBD1 matching over 7 bases. V was clipped by 0 bases and J by 11 bases; unmatched bases: 3. CDR1 MNHEY and CDR2 SVGAGI come from the germline V gene. The CDR3 spans 12 residues.

The chain has TRBV5-1 and TRBJ2-1; 7 bases line up with TRBD2. Germline-derived CDR1 and CDR2 are SGHRS and YFSETQ. With V trimmed by 0 bases and J by 6 bases, 12 bases remained unmatched. The CDR3 spans 17 residues. The CDR3 protein is CASSLGLDTSASNEQFF. CDR3 nucleotide sequence: TGCGCCAGCAGCTTGGGCTTAGATACTAGCGCGAGCAATGAGCAGTTCTTC. The variable domain in full, with the rest retrieved from reference TRBV5-1 and TRBJ2-1, is KAGVTQTPRYLIKTRGQQVTLSCSPISGHRSVSWYQQTPGQGLQFLFEYFSETQRNKGNFPGRFSGRQFSNSRSEMNVSTLELGDSALYLCASSLGLDTSASNEQFFGPGTRLTVL.

The CDR3 nucleotides are TGTGCCAGCAGCCCCCCCGGGGCAACTAATGAAAAACTGTTTTTT. The encoded protein is CASSPPGATNEKLFF. The chain couples TRBV28 to TRBJ1-4, with D uncertain. The V end lost 6 bases, the J end lost 0 bases, and 11 bases lay between the germline ends. The CDR3 totals 15 residues. Germline CDR1 MDHEN, CDR2 SYDVKM.

The rearrangement links TRBV5-1 to TRBJ1-1; D ambiguous. Trimming pared 0 bases from V and 3 bases from J, leaving 9 bases between. There are 14 residues in the CDR3. In germline, CDR1 is SGHRS, CDR2 YFSETQ. The CDR3 loop is CASSLARRDTEAFF. The CDR3 DNA sequence: TGCGCCAGCAGCTTGGCCCGACGGGACACTGAAGCTTTCTTT.

The chain joins TRBV12-3 or TRBV12-4 to TRBJ1-1; a possible D gene is TRBD1 (5 bases). Between the trimmed V and J ends, which lost 5 bases and 5 bases, there was a span of 12 bases. The CDR3 loop spans 13 amino acids. The CDR3 region has the DNA TGTGCCAGCAGTGAGCAGGGAAATACTGAAGCTTTCTTT. This encodes CASSEQGNTEAFF.

This rearrangement joins TRBV3-1 (or the pseudogene TRBV3-2) to TRBJ2-3; 8 bases are shared with TRBD2. Germline trimming cut 6 bases from V and 0 bases from J; bases unmatched to any gene: 11. Germline CDR1 LGHDT, CDR2 YNNKEL (reference sequence). There are 17 residues in the CDR3. In DNA form, the CDR3 reads TGTGCCAGCAGTTGGGCGGGGGGCCGCCTTAGCACAGATACGCAGTATTTT. Residues: CASSWAGGRLSTDTQYF.

The rearrangement joins TRBV5-4 to TRBJ2-1; 11 positions agree with TRBD2. There are 17 residues in the CDR3. The J segment lost 3 bases and the V segment lost 2 bases, leaving 7 bases of the junction unmatched. The germline gives CDR1 SGHNT, CDR2 YYREEE (reference sequence). CDR3 DNA: TGTGCCAGCAGCTTAGATAGCGGGGGGGCCATCTACAATGAGCAGTTCTTC. Its protein is CASSLDSGGAIYNEQFF.

The chain recombines TRBV7-9 with TRBJ2-1; 10 bases line up with TRBD1. V gave up 6 bases and J gave up 1 base; unmatched junction bases: 6. CDR3 size: 16 residues. The germline gives CDR1 SEHNR, CDR2 FQNEAQ (reference sequence). The CDR3 coding sequence is TGTGCCAGCAGACCTGACAGGGGGCGTTCCTACAATGAGCAGTTCTTC. The encoded protein is CASRPDRGRSYNEQFF.

The rearrangement links TRBV19 to TRBJ1-2, with a possible D match to TRBD1 (6 bases). Trimming cost V 6 bases and J 4 bases, with 15 bases left between them. The CDR3 is 14 residues long. Germline lookup yields CDR1 LNHDA and CDR2 SQIVND (reference sequence). This CDR3 reads CASSPGQLLYGYTF. The CDR3 DNA follows: TGTGCCAGTAGCCCCGGACAGCTACTCTATGGCTACACCTTC.